This T cell receptor beta chain was retrieved from a study of T cell changes during pregnancy in multiple sclerosis. Sequencing used immunoSEQ multiplex PCR; TCRdb keeps in-frame clones, though not all of them. The sample lists tens of thousands of clones, about 92% seen once, with 2% to 2.5% in the top ten. Trimming took 0 bases from V and 7 from J, leaving 12 bases between them. CDR1 and CDR2 from the germline V gene are GTSNPN and SVGIG (reference sequence). The CDR3 runs 13 residues. This sequence was found in a female donor in good health, enrolled as a control in a pregnancy study. Sequences were derived from peripheral blood, sampled in the second trimester of pregnancy. The genes are TRBV30 and TRBJ1-1, with a tentative D call TRBD1 (5 bases). Here the CDR3 DNA reads TGTGCCTGGAGTGTGTGGAGGGGAGTTGAAGCTTTCTTT. It encodes CAWSVWRGVEAFF.